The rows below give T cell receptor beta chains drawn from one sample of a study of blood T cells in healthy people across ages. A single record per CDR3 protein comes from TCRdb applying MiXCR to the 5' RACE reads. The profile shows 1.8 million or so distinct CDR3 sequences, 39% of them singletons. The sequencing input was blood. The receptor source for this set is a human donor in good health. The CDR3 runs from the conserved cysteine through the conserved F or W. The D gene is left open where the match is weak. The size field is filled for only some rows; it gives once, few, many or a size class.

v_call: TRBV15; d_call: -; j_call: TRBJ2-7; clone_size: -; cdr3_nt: TGTGCCACCAGCAGTAGGGGCACGTACGAGCAGTACTTC; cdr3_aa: CATSSRGTYEQYF
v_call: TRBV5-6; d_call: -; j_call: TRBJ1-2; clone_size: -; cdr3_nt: TGTGCCAGCAGCCCCGGTCCTCAGACTACGGGGGGCTACACCTTC; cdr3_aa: CASSPGPQTTGGYTF
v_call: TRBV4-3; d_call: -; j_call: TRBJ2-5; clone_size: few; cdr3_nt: TGCGCCAGCAGCCAAGATCTCGACTGGGAACAGACCCAGTACTTC; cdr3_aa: CASSQDLDWEQTQYF
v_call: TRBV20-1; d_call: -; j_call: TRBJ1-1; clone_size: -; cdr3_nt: TGCAGTGCAGTGGGGGAGCTTGCCGCTGAAGCTTTCTTT; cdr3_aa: CSAVGELAAEAFF
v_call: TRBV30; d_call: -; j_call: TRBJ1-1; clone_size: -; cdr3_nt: TGTGCCTGGAGTGTGTCCTTGAACACTGAAGCTTTCTTT; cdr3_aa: CAWSVSLNTEAFF
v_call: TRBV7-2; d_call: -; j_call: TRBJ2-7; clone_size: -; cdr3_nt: TGTGCCAGCAGCGTAACCCAAGCCTACGAGCAGTACTTC; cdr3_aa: CASSVTQAYEQYF
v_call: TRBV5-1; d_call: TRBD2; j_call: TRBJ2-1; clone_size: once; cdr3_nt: TGCGTCAGCAGCTTGGCCAGCGGGGGGAATGAGCAGTTCTTC; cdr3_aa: CVSSLASGGNEQFF
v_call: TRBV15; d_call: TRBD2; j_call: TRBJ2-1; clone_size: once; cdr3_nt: TGTGCCACCAGCAGAGATCTTAGCGGGGGGAGGTCCAATGAGCAGTTCTTC; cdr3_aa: CATSRDLSGGRSNEQFF
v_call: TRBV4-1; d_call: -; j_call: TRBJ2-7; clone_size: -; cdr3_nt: TGCGCCAGCAGCCTGACCTTTGGGCCATACGAGCAGTACTTC; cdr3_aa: CASSLTFGPYEQYF
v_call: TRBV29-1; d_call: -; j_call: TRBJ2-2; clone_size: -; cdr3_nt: TGCAGCGTTGTGGCGGGCACTAACACCGGGGAGCTGTTTTTT; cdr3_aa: CSVVAGTNTGELFF
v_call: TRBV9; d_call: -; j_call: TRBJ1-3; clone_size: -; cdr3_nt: TGTGCCAGCAGCCCGACCGGGGGGGCTGGAAACACCATATATTTT; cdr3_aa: CASSPTGGAGNTIYF
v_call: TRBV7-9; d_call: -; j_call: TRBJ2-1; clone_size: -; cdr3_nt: TGTGCCAGCAGCTTAATCGAGACTGGCGACCGCAATGAGCAGTTCTTC; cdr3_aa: CASSLIETGDRNEQFF
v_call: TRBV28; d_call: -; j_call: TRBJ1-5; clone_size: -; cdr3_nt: TGTGCCAGCAGCCTGACCGGGTACTATAGCAATCAGCCCCAGCATTTT; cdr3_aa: CASSLTGYYSNQPQHF
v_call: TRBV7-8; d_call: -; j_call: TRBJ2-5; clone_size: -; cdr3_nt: TGTGCCAGCAGGATAATGGACGGGGGAACCCAGTACTTC; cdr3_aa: CASRIMDGGTQYF
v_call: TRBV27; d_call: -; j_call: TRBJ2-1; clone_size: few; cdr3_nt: TGTGCCAGCAGTTTACCTAGTCCGGACAGTGAGCAGTTCTTC; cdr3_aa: CASSLPSPDSEQFF
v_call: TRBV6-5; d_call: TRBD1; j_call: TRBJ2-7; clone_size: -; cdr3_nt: TGTGCCAGCAGTTACCAGACAGGGGGCTTGTACGAGCAGTACTTC; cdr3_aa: CASSYQTGGLYEQYF
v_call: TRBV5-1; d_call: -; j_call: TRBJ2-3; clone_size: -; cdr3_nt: TGCGCCAGCAGCTTGGAGGGCAGACACACAGATACGCAGTATTTT; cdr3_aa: CASSLEGRHTDTQYF
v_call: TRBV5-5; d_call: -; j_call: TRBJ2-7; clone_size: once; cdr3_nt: TGTGCCAGCAGCTTTTTCCCAGACCGGAGCTCCTGCGAGCAGTACTTC; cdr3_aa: CASSFFPDRSSCEQYF
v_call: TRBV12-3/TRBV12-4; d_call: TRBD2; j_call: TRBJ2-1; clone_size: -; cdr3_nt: TGTGCCAGCAGTTTTATCGGGGGGGCCGATGAGCAGTTCTTC; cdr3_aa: CASSFIGGADEQFF
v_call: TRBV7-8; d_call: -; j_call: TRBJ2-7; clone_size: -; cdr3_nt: TGTGCCAGCAGCTTAGGGCCCCCTGGGCCCTTTTACGAGCAGTACTTC; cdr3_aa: CASSLGPPGPFYEQYF
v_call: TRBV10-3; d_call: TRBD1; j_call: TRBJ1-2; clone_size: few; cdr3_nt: TGTGCCATCAGTGAGTCCGGGACAGACTATGGTTACACCTTC; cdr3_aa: CAISESGTDYGYTF
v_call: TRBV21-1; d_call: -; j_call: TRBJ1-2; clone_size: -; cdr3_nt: TGTGCCGGACTCCGGGACAGGGGGCTGGTAGCTAACTATGGCTACACCTTC; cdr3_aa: CAGLRDRGLVANYGYTF
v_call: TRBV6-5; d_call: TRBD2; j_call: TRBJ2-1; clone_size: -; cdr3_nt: TGTGCCAGCAGTTATACTAGCGGTAACAATGAGCAGTTCTTC; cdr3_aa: CASSYTSGNNEQFF
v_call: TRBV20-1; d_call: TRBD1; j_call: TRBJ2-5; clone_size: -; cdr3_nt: TGCAGTGCTACCAAGACAGGGAATTCAGAGATCCAGTACTTC; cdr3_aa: CSATKTGNSEIQYF
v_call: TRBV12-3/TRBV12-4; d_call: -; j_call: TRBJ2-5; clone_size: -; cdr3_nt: TGTGCCAGCAGTTACATGGACATGGCGGGAGAGACCCAGTACTTC; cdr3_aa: CASSYMDMAGETQYF
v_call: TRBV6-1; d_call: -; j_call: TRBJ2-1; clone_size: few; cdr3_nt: TGTGCCAGCAGTATCCAGGGGATGGATGAGCAGTTCTTC; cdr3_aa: CASSIQGMDEQFF
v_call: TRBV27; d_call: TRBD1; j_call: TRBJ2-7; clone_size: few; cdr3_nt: TGTGCCAGCAGTCCACAGGGGGTCTACGAGCAGTACTTC; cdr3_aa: CASSPQGVYEQYF
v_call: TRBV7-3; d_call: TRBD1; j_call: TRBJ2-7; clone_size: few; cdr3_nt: TGTGCCAGCAGCACAGGGGGCGCCGTGGACGAGCAGTACTTC; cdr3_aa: CASSTGGAVDEQYF
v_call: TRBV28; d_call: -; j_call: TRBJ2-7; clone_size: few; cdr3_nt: TGTGCCAGCAGTACGGTCGGCTACGAGCAGTACTTC; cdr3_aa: CASSTVGYEQYF
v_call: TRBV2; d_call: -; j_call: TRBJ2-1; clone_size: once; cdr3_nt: TGTGCCAGCAGTGACGGGCTCCATCCCTCCCCCTCCTACAATGAGCAGTTCTTC; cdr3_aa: CASSDGLHPSPSYNEQFF
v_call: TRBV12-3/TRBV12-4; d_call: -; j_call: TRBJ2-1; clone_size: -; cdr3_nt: TGTGCCAGCAGTTCCCCTGGTGGGGAGCTCTACAATGAGCAGTTCTTC; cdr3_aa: CASSSPGGELYNEQFF
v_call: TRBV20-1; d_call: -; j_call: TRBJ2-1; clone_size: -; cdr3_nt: TGCAGTGCTAGGGCCTTATTTACCTACGAGCAGTTCTTC; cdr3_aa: CSARALFTYEQFF